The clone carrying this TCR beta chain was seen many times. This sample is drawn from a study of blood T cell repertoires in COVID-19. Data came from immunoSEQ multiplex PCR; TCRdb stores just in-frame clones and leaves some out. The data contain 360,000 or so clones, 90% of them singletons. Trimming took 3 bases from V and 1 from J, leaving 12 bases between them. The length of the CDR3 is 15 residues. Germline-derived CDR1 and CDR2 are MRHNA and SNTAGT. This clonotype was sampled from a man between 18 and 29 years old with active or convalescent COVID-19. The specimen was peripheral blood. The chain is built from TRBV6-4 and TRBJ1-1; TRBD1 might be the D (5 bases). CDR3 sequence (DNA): TGTGCCAGCAGTGAGGGCGGGACGGGGAACACTGAAGCTTTCTTT. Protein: CASSEGGTGNTEAFF.